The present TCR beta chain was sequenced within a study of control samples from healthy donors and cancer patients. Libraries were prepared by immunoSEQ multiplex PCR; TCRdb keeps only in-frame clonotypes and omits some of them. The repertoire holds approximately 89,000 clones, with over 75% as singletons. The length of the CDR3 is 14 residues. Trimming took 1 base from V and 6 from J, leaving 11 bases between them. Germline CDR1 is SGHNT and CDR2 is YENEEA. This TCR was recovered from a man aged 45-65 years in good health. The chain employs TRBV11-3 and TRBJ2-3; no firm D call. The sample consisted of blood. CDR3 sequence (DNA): TGTGCCAGCAGCTTAGGGCAGATCAGGGATACGCAGTATTTT. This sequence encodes CASSLGQIRDTQYF. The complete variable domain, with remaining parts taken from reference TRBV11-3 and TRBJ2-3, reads EAGVVQSPRYKIIEKKQPVAFWCNPISGHNTLYWYLQNLGQGPELLIRYENEEAVDDSQLPKDRFSAERLKGVDSTLKIQPAELGDSAVYLCASSLGQIRDTQYFGPGTRLTVL.